The entry that follows covers one T cell receptor beta chain sequence. Its specificity is unknown. This sample stems from a study of vaccination and CD4 T cells after COVID-19. This sample's treatment: approximately 11-day PBMC culture with coronavirus spike peptide pools or control peptides (ViraFEST assay). Days 3 and 7 were when half the medium was replaced with fresh IL-2 medium. Oncomine TCR Beta short-read sequencing was applied to DNA from cultured CD4+ T cells. After culture, CD4+ T cells served as the source for genomic DNA extraction. Each CDR3 protein gets one entry after TCRdb re-called the PCR reads with MiXCR. The repertoire has about 20,000 distinct CDR3 sequences, around half of them found once; the top ten carry around 7.4%. The origin of this receptor is a human donor who had recovered from COVID-19. Material: CD4+ T cells from blood, cultured in vitro.

CDR3 sequence (DNA): TGTGCCACCAGCAGACAGGGGGCTCACGGCTACACCTTC. Its protein product is CATSRQGAHGYTF. This chain uses TRBV15 with TRBJ1-2; 8 bases match TRBD1. The V segment lost 2 bases and the J segment 8 bases; nucleotides outside the gene matches: 4. CDR1 and CDR2 (germline): LNHNV, YYDKDF (reference sequence). The CDR3 sequence is 13 residues long.